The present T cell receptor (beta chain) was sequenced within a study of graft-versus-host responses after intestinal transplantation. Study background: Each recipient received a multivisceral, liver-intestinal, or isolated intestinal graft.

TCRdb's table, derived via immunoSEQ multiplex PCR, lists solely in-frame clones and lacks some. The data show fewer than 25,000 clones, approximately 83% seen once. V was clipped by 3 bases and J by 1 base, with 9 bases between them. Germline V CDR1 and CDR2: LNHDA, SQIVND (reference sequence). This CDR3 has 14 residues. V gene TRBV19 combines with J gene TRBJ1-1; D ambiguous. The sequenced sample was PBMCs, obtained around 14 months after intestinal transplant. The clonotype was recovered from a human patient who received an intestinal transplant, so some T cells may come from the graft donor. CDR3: CASSIRIGNTEAFF. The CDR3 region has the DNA TGTGCCAGTAGTATCCGCATTGGGAACACTGAAGCTTTCTTT.